The clone carrying this T cell receptor beta chain has a single count. Germline lookup yields CDR1 SQVTM and CDR2 ANQGSEA. This CDR3 is 14 amino acids long. V dropped 4 bases and J dropped 4; count of bases not matched to a gene: 9. The sample comes from a study of shared clonotypes between healthy human individuals. Sequenced by immunoSEQ multiplex PCR; TCRdb stores in-frame clones only, minus some. There are about 1.5 million clones in the sample; approximately 96% occur only once, and roughly 1.2% lies in the top ten. The sequencing input was naive CD4+ T cells sorted from blood. The subset here: CD45RA+ positively selected. The clonotype originates from a man aged 25 to 40 in good health. The chain is built from TRBV29-1 and TRBJ2-7; 8 bases agree with TRBD2. CDR3 in amino acids: CSVVPETSVYEQYF. CDR3 DNA: TGCAGCGTTGTTCCTGAGACTAGCGTATACGAGCAGTACTTC.